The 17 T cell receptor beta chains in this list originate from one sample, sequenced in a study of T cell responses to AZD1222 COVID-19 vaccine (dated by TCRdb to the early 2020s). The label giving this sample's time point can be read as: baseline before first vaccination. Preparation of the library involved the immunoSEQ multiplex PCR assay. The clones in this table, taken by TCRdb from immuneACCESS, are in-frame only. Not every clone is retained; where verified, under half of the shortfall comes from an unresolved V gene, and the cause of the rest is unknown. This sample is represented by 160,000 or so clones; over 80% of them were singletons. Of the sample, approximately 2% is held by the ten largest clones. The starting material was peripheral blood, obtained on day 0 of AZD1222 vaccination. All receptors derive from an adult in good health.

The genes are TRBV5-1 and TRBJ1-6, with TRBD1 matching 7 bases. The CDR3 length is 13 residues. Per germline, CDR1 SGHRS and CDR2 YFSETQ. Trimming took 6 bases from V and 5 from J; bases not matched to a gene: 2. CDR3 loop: CASNQGDNSPLHF. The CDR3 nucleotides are TGCGCCAGCAATCAGGGGGATAATTCACCCCTCCACTTT.

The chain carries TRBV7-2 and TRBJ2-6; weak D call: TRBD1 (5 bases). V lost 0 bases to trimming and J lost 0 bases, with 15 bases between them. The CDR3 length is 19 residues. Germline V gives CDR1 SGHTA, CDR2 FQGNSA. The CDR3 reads CASSLASTGGISGANVLTF. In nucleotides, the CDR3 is TGTGCCAGCAGCTTAGCGAGTACAGGTGGAATCTCTGGGGCCAACGTCCTGACTTTC.

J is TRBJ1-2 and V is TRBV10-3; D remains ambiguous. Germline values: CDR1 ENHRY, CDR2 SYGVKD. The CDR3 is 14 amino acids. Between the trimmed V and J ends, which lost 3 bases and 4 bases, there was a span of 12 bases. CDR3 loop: CAISDYGASYGYTF. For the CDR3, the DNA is TGTGCCATCAGTGATTACGGAGCGAGCTATGGCTACACCTTC.

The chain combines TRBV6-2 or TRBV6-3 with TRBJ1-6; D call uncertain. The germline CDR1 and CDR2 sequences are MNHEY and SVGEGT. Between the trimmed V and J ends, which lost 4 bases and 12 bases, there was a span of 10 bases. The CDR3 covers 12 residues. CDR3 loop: CASSSRWEPLHF. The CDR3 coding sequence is TGTGCCAGCAGTTCAAGGTGGGAACCCCTCCACTTT.

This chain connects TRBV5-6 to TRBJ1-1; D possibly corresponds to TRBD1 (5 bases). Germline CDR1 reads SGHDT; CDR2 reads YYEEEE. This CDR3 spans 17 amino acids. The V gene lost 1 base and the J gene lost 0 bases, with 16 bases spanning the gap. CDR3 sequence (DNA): TGTGCCAGCAGCTTGTTCGGGCCGGGGACGGTGAACACTGAAGCTTTCTTT. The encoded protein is CASSLFGPGTVNTEAFF.

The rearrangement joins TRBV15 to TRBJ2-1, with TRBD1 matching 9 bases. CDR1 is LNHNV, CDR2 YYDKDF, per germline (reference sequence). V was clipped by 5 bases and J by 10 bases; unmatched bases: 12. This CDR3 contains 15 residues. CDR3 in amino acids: CATSARRQGEGEQFF. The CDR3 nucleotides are TGTGCCACCAGCGCCCGACGACAGGGGGAAGGGGAGCAGTTCTTC.

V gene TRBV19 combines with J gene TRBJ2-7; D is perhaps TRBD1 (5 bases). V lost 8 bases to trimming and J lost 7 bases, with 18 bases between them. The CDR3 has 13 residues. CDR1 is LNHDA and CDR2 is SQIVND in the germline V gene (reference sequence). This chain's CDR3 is CASGSSRVGEQYF. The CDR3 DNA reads TGTGCCAGTGGTTCGTCCAGGGTCGGGGAGCAGTACTTC.

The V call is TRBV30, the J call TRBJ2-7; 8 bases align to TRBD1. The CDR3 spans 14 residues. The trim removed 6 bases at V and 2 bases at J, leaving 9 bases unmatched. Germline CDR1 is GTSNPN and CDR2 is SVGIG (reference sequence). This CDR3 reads CACPAGDRTYEQYF. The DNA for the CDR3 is TGTGCCTGCCCAGCAGGGGACAGGACCTACGAGCAGTACTTC.

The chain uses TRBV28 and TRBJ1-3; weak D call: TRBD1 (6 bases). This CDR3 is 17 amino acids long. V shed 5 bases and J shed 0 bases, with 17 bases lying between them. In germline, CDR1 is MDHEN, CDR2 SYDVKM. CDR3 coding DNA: TGTGCCAGCAGTGGGGGCGGGGGGACCAGCTCTGGAAACACCATATATTTT. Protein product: CASSGGGGTSSGNTIYF.

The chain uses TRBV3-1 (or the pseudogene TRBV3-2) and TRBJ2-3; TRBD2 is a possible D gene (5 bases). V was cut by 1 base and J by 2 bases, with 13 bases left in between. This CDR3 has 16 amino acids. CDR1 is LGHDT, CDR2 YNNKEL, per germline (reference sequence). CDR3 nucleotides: TGTGCCAGCAGCCAAGTTTCGTCGGGGTACACAGATACGCAGTATTTT. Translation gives CASSQVSSGYTDTQYF.

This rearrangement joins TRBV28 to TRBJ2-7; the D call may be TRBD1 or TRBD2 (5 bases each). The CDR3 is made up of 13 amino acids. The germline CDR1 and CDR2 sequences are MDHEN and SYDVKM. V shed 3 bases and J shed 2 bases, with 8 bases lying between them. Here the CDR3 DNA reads TGTGCCAGCAGTTTTGGGGGAACCTACGAGCAGTACTTC. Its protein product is CASSFGGTYEQYF.

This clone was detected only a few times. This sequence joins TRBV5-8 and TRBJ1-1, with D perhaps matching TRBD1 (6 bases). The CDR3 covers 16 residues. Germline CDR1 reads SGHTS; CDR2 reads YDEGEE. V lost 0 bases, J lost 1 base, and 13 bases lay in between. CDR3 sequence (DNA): TGTGCCAGCAGCTTGGATCTGCCGGGACAGAACACTGAAGCTTTCTTT. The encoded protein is CASSLDLPGQNTEAFF.

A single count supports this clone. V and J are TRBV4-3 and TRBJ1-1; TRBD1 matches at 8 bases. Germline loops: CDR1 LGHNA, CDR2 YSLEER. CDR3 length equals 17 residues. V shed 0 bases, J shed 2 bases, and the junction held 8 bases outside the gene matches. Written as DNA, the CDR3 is TGCGCCAGCAGCCAAGATATCGGCCCAGGGGGCAACACTGAAGCTTTCTTT. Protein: CASSQDIGPGGNTEAFF.

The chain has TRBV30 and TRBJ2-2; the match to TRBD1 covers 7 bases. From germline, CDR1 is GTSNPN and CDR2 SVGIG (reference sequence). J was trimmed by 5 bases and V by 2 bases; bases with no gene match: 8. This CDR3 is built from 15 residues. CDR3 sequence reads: CAWSQRPRGTGELFF. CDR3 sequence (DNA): TGTGCCTGGAGTCAGAGGCCCAGGGGGACCGGGGAGCTGTTTTTT. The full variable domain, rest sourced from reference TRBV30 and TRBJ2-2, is SQTIHQWPATLVQPVGSPLSLECTVEGTSNPNLYWYRQAAGRGLQLLFYSVGIGQISSEVPQNLSASRPQDRQFILSSKKLLLSDSGFYLCAWSQRPRGTGELFFGEGSRLTVL.

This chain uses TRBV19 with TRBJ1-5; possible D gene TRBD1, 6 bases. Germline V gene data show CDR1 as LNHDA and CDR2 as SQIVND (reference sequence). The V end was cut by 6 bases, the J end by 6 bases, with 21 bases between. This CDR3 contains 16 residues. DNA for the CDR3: TGTGCCAGTAGGACGGTGGGGGGCGTAATTGGTCAGCCCCAGCATTTT. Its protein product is CASRTVGGVIGQPQHF.

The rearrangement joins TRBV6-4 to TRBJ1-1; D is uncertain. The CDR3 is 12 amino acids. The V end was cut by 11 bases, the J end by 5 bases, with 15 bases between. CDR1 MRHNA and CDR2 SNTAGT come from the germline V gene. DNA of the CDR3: TGTGCCTCAGTCCGGGTGGATACTGAAGCTTTCTTT. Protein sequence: CASVRVDTEAFF.

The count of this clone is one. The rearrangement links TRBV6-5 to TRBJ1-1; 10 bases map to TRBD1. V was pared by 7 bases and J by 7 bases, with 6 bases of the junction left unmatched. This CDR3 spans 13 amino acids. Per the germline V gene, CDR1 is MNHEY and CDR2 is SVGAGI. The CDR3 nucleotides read TGTGCCAGCACCTCGGGACAGGGGAATGAAGCTTTCTTT. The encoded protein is CASTSGQGNEAFF.